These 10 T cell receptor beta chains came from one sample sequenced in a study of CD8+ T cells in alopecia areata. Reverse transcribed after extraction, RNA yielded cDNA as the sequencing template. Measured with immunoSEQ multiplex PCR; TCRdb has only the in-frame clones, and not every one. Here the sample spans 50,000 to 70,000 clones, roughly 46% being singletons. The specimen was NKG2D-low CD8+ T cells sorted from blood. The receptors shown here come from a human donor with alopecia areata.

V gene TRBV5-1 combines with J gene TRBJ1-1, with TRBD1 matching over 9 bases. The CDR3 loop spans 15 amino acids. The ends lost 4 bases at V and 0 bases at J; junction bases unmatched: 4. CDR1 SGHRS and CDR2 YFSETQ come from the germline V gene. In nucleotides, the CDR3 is TGCGCCAGCAGCGAGGGACAGGGCATGAACACTGAAGCTTTCTTT. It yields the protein CASSEGQGMNTEAFF. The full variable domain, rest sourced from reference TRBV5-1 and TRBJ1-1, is KAGVTQTPRYLIKTRGQQVTLSCSPISGHRSVSWYQQTPGQGLQFLFEYFSETQRNKGNFPGRFSGRQFSNSRSEMNVSTLELGDSALYLCASSEGQGMNTEAFFGQGTRLTVV.

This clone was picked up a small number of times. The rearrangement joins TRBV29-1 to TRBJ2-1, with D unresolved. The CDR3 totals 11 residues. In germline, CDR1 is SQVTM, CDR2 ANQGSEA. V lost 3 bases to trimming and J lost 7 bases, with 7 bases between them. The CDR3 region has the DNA TGCAGCGTTGAGGGTAGGAATGAGCAGTTCTTC. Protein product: CSVEGRNEQFF.

The CDR3 reads CASSPSEAVIYEQYF. Here the CDR3 DNA reads TGTGCCAGCAGCCCCTCGGAGGCGGTTATCTACGAGCAGTACTTC. This sequence joins TRBV11-2 and TRBJ2-7, with D possibly matching TRBD2 (5 bases). This CDR3 is 15 amino acids long. Trimming pared 5 bases from V and 3 bases from J, leaving 17 bases between. Per germline, CDR1 SGHAT and CDR2 FQNNGV.

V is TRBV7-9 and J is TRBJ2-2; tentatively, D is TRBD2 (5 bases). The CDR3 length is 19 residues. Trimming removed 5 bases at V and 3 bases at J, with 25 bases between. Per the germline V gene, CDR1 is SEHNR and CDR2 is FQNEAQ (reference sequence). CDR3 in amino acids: CASSPPMGSGSRDTGELFF. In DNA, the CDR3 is TGTGCCAGCAGCCCTCCTATGGGGTCGGGGTCCCGAGACACCGGGGAGCTGTTTTTT. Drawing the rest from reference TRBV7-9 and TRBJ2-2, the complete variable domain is DTGVSQNPRHKITKRGQNVTFRCDPISEHNRLYWYRQTLGQGPEFLTYFQNEAQLEKSRLLSDRFSAERPKGSFSTLEIQRTEQGDSAMYLCASSPPMGSGSRDTGELFFGEGSRLTVL.

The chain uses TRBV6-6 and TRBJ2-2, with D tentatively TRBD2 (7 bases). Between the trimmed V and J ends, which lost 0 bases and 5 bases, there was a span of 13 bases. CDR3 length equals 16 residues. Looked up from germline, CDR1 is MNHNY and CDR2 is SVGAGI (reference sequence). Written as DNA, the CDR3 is TGTGCCAGCAGTTACTCCACGGGGGGACATACCGGGGAGCTGTTTTTT. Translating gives CASSYSTGGHTGELFF.

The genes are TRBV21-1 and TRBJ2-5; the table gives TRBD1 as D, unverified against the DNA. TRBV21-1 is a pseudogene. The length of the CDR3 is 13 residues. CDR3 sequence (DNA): TGTGCCAGCACCAACGACAGCCAAGAGACCCAGTACTTC. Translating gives CASTNDSQETQYF.

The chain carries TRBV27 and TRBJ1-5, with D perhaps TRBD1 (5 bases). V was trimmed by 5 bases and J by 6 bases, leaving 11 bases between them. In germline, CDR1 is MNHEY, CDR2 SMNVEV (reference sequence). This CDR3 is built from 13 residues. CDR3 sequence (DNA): TGTGCCAGCAGTGTCGGGGGAGGTCAGCCCCAGCATTTT. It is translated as CASSVGGGQPQHF.

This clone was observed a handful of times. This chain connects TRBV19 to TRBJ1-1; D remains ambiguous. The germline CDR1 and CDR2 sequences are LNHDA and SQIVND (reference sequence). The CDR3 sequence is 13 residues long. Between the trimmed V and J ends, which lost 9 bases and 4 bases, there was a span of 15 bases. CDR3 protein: CASASSLGTEAFF. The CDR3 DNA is TGTGCCAGCGCATCCTCTTTAGGCACTGAAGCTTTCTTT.

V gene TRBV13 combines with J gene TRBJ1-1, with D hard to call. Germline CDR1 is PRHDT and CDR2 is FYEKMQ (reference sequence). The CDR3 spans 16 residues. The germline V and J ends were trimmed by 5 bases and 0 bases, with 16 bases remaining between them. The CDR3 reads CASSRLAAIMNTEAFF. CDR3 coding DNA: TGTGCCAGCAGCCGATTAGCAGCCATTATGAACACTGAAGCTTTCTTT.

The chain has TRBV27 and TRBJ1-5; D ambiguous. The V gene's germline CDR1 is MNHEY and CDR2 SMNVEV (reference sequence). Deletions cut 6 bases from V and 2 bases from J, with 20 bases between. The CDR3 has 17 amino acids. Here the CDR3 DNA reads TGTGCCAGCAGCTTGACACCTGTGGAGGTTGGCAATCAGCCCCAGCATTTT. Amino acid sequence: CASSLTPVEVGNQPQHF.